The T cell receptor (beta chain) under discussion was sequenced for a study of blood T cell repertoires in COVID-19. Germline values: CDR1 SGHDT, CDR2 YYEEEE. V lost 2 bases and J lost 6; bases outside the gene matches: 8. The CDR3 extends over 15 amino acids. Assay used: immunoSEQ multiplex PCR; TCRdb lists only in-frame clones, some missing. Of about 400,000 clones in the sample, approximately 90% are singletons; the top ten hold about 2.1%. The rearrangement joins TRBV5-6 to TRBJ2-3; 8 nucleotides agree with TRBD2. This receptor was obtained from a woman between 18 and 30 years old with acute COVID-19. Sequencing input: PBMCs or T cells enriched from blood (not recorded which). The CDR3: CASSLLADLGDTQYF. The DNA of the CDR3 is TGTGCCAGCAGCTTACTAGCGGACTTGGGGGATACGCAGTATTTT.